A selection of T cell receptor beta chains follows, all from one sample in a study of blood T cell repertoires in COVID-19. The table came from immunoSEQ multiplex PCR; TCRdb's copy has only in-frame clones and leaves some out. This sample has 40,000 or so clones, with approximately 90% found just once. The specimen was peripheral blood. The receptors were sampled from a young man with active or convalescent COVID-19. The CDR3 runs from the conserved cysteine through the conserved F or W. D genes are given only for firm matches. Only some rows state a clone size, as once, few, many or a class for expanded clones.

j_call: TRBJ1-1; d_call: -; v_call: TRBV5-5; clone_size: -; cdr3_nt: TGTGCCAGCAGCTTGGGCACAGGGAACACTGAAGCTTTCTTT; cdr3_aa: CASSLGTGNTEAFF
j_call: TRBJ1-2; d_call: -; v_call: TRBV6-5; clone_size: -; cdr3_nt: TGTGCCAGCAGCCAAGGTGGGGGCGGAGGCTACACCTTC; cdr3_aa: CASSQGGGGGYTF
j_call: TRBJ2-2; d_call: -; v_call: TRBV7-8; clone_size: -; cdr3_nt: TGTGCCAGCAGCCGAGACAGGACCACCGGGGAGCTGTTTTTT; cdr3_aa: CASSRDRTTGELFF
j_call: TRBJ1-2; d_call: TRBD1; v_call: TRBV5-5; clone_size: once; cdr3_nt: TGTGCCAGCAGCTTGGAGACAGGGTGGTATGGCTACACCTTC; cdr3_aa: CASSLETGWYGYTF
j_call: TRBJ2-1; d_call: -; v_call: TRBV4-3; clone_size: -; cdr3_nt: TGCGCCAGCAGCCAAGACAGGGGGGTTAACAATGAGCAGTTCTTC; cdr3_aa: CASSQDRGVNNEQFF
j_call: TRBJ2-3; d_call: TRBD2; v_call: TRBV7-2; clone_size: -; cdr3_nt: TGTGCCAGCAGCTTATATGGTAGCGGGGGGGCCAGCACAGATACGCAGTATTTT; cdr3_aa: CASSLYGSGGASTDTQYF
j_call: TRBJ2-3; d_call: TRBD2; v_call: TRBV7-2; clone_size: -; cdr3_nt: TGTGCCAGCAGCTTAGGGACTAGCGGCACAGATACGCAGTATTTT; cdr3_aa: CASSLGTSGTDTQYF
j_call: TRBJ1-2; d_call: TRBD1; v_call: TRBV19; clone_size: -; cdr3_nt: TGTGCCAGTAGAATGACAGGGGGGAACTATGGCTACACCTTC; cdr3_aa: CASRMTGGNYGYTF
j_call: TRBJ2-3; d_call: -; v_call: TRBV14; clone_size: -; cdr3_nt: TGTGCCAGCAGCTCGCGGTCCCAACGGAGCACAGATACGCAGTATTTT; cdr3_aa: CASSSRSQRSTDTQYF
j_call: TRBJ1-6; d_call: TRBD1; v_call: TRBV2; clone_size: -; cdr3_nt: TGTGCCAGCAGCAACAGGGGTTCACCCCTCCACTTT; cdr3_aa: CASSNRGSPLHF
j_call: TRBJ2-2; d_call: -; v_call: TRBV6-5; clone_size: -; cdr3_nt: TGTGCCAGCAGTTACTCGAGGCGGACTGGGCCCGGGGAGCTGTTTTTT; cdr3_aa: CASSYSRRTGPGELFF
j_call: TRBJ2-5; d_call: -; v_call: TRBV2; clone_size: -; cdr3_nt: TGTGCCAGCCAGGAAGAGACCCAGTACTTC; cdr3_aa: CASQEETQYF
j_call: TRBJ2-5; d_call: -; v_call: TRBV5-1; clone_size: -; cdr3_nt: TGCGCCAGCAGCAGGGGGACCATACCTCAAGAGACCCAGTACTTC; cdr3_aa: CASSRGTIPQETQYF
j_call: TRBJ2-7; d_call: -; v_call: TRBV5-4; clone_size: -; cdr3_nt: TGTGCCAGCAGCTTGCAGGGTTCCTACGAGCAGTACTTC; cdr3_aa: CASSLQGSYEQYF
j_call: TRBJ1-2; d_call: TRBD1; v_call: TRBV28; clone_size: -; cdr3_nt: TGTGCCAGTACCCCTCCGGGACAGCTCTATGGCTACACCTTC; cdr3_aa: CASTPPGQLYGYTF
j_call: TRBJ2-1; d_call: TRBD2; v_call: TRBV3-1/TRBV3-2; clone_size: -; cdr3_nt: TGTGCCAGCAGCCAAATCCTAGCGGGCTTATCCAATGAGCAGTTCTTC; cdr3_aa: CASSQILAGLSNEQFF
j_call: TRBJ2-5; d_call: -; v_call: TRBV3-1/TRBV3-2; clone_size: -; cdr3_nt: TGTGCCAGCAGCCAACGAGGGGGTAGGGCAGAGACCCAGTACTTC; cdr3_aa: CASSQRGGRAETQYF
j_call: TRBJ2-3; d_call: -; v_call: TRBV2; clone_size: -; cdr3_nt: TGTGCCAGCAGTCGGACGGGAAGCACAGATACGCAGTATTTT; cdr3_aa: CASSRTGSTDTQYF
j_call: TRBJ1-5; d_call: -; v_call: TRBV7-9; clone_size: -; cdr3_nt: TGTGCCAGCAGCGCGGACGGGGATCATCCCCAGCATTTT; cdr3_aa: CASSADGDHPQHF
j_call: TRBJ1-6; d_call: -; v_call: TRBV6-5; clone_size: -; cdr3_nt: TGTGCCAGCAGTTACTCTACAGGGTTGGATAATTCACCCCTCCACTTT; cdr3_aa: CASSYSTGLDNSPLHF
j_call: TRBJ2-4; d_call: TRBD2; v_call: TRBV5-4; clone_size: few; cdr3_nt: TGTGCCAGCACGACTAGCGGAGAAAACATTCAGTACTTC; cdr3_aa: CASTTSGENIQYF
j_call: TRBJ2-1; d_call: TRBD1; v_call: TRBV19; clone_size: -; cdr3_nt: TGTGCCAGTAGTTTCGGACAGGGTGGTGAGCAGTTCTTC; cdr3_aa: CASSFGQGGEQFF
j_call: TRBJ1-2; d_call: -; v_call: TRBV6-5; clone_size: -; cdr3_nt: TGTGCCAGCAGACGCACAGAATTCTATGGCTACACCTTC; cdr3_aa: CASRRTEFYGYTF